The rows below give T cell receptor beta chains drawn from one sample of a study of blood T cell repertoires in COVID-19. Profiled with immunoSEQ multiplex PCR; TCRdb holds only in-frame clones, not every one. The data contain under 200,000 clones, roughly nine tenths of them seen just once; the ten biggest clones take up roughly a fifth. The material sequenced was peripheral blood. Receptors originate from a man aged 55 to 69 with active or convalescent COVID-19. CDR3s include the opening cysteine and the closing phenylalanine or tryptophan. The order of the fields is J gene, V gene, D gene, clone size, CDR3 DNA, CDR3 protein. D genes are given only for firm matches. Only part of the rows carry a size: once, few, many, or a class if the clone is expanded.

TRBJ1-3	TRBV3-1/TRBV3-2	-	-	TGTGCCAGCAGCCCAGGCTCTGGAAACACCATATATTTT	CASSPGSGNTIYF
TRBJ2-2	TRBV5-1	TRBD2	-	TGCGCCAGCAGCAGCCGCAGCGGGGGCCCCACCGGGGAGCTGTTTTTT	CASSSRSGGPTGELFF
TRBJ1-1	TRBV29-1	-	-	TGCAGCGTTGCCCGTTTGAGACACACAGGTGATATGAACACTGAAGCTTTCTTT	CSVARLRHTGDMNTEAFF
TRBJ1-2	TRBV19	-	-	TGTGCCAGTAGTATGGGCGAGGGCTATGGCTACACCTTC	CASSMGEGYGYTF
TRBJ1-6	TRBV7-9	TRBD1	-	TGTGCCAGCAGCTCCGGGGACAGGGGTTCTTCACCCCTCCACTTT	CASSSGDRGSSPLHF
TRBJ1-1	TRBV5-1	-	once	TGCGCCAGCACCGTTGGGACTCCGGCGAGGACTGAAGCTTTCTTT	CASTVGTPARTEAFF
TRBJ2-7	TRBV7-9	-	-	TGTGCCAGCAGCTTACTGCGGGAGCAGTACTTC	CASSLLREQYF
TRBJ2-3	TRBV11-2	-	-	TGTGCCAGCAGCCGACGACGTACAGGGCAGGGCACAGATACGCAGTATTTT	CASSRRRTGQGTDTQYF
TRBJ1-3	TRBV6-1	-	-	TGTGCCAGCAGTGAATCTTACAGAGGAAACACCATATATTTT	CASSESYRGNTIYF
TRBJ2-7	TRBV3-1/TRBV3-2	-	-	TGTGCCAGCAGCCGGGGGGATGAGCAGTACTTC	CASSRGDEQYF
TRBJ2-7	TRBV6-5	-	-	TGTGCCAGCAGAAGGCTTACAGGGATTGAGCAGTACTTC	CASRRLTGIEQYF
TRBJ2-3	TRBV19	-	-	TGTGCCAGTAGTATAGGCGCAGGAGGTGTGGATACGCAGTATTTT	CASSIGAGGVDTQYF
TRBJ1-5	TRBV19	TRBD1	-	TGTGCCAGTAGTATCGGACAGGGACGCAATCAGCCCCAGCATTTT	CASSIGQGRNQPQHF
TRBJ2-3	TRBV7-6	TRBD1	-	TGTGCCAGCAGCTTAGTGGGACAGGGCAGGAGCACAGATACGCAGTATTTT	CASSLVGQGRSTDTQYF
TRBJ2-3	TRBV5-1	TRBD2	once	TGCGCCAGCAGCTTGACTAGCGGGGGGGCATGGGATACGCAGTATTTT	CASSLTSGGAWDTQYF
TRBJ1-5	TRBV14	-	-	TGTGCCAGCAGCCAAGAAGATGCAGGGATGGTCGGTCAGCCCCAGCATTTT	CASSQEDAGMVGQPQHF
TRBJ2-5	TRBV7-8	-	-	TGTGCCAGCAGCCCAAACCCAGGGGTCCAGACCCAGTACTTC	CASSPNPGVQTQYF
TRBJ1-2	TRBV5-1	-	-	TGCGCCAGCAGCTTGGGGAGGGAAGGTGGTGGCTACACCTTC	CASSLGREGGGYTF
TRBJ2-5	TRBV29-1	TRBD2	-	TGCAGCGTATTAGCGGGGGACCTCCAAGAGACCCAGTACTTC	CSVLAGDLQETQYF
TRBJ1-5	TRBV7-8	TRBD1	-	TGTGCCAGCAGCTTCTTGGACAGGGCCAATCAGCCCCAGCATTTT	CASSFLDRANQPQHF
TRBJ1-6	TRBV19	-	-	TGTGCCAGTAGTATAGCGGAGGGAATGAATTCACCCCTCCACTTT	CASSIAEGMNSPLHF
TRBJ2-1	TRBV29-1	TRBD1	-	TGCAGCGTTGAAGGGGCGCCGGGACAGGGGGCCAATGAGCAGTTCTTC	CSVEGAPGQGANEQFF
TRBJ1-5	TRBV6-1	-	-	TGTGCCAGCAGTGAACTTGGCAGCGGAGGGTTTGGCAATCAGCCCCAGCATTTT	CASSELGSGGFGNQPQHF
TRBJ1-1	TRBV7-9	-	-	TGTGCCAGCAGGGGAAAGACAGGCGGGGAAGCTTTCTTT	CASRGKTGGEAFF